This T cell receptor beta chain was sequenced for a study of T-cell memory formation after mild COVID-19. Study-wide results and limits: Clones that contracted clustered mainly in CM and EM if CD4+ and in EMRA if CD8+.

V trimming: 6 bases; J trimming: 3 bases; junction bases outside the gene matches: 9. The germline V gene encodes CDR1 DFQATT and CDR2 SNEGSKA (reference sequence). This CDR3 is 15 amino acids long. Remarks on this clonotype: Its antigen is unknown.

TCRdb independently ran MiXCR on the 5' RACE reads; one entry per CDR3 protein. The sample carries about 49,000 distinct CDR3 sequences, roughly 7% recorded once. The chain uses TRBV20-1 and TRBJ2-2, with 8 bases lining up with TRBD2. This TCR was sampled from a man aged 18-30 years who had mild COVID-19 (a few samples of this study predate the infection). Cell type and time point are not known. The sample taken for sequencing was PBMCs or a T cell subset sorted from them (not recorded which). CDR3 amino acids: CSATPGGGDTGELFF. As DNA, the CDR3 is TGCAGTGCAACCCCGGGGGGGGGCGACACCGGGGAGCTGTTTTTT.